This is a list of T cell receptor beta chains from one sample in a study of blood T cells in healthy people across ages. TCRdb recomputed calls from the 5' RACE reads with MiXCR, one row per CDR3 protein. In the table there are some 1,800,000 distinct CDR3 sequences, approximately 40% of which are singletons. The sequencing sample was made of blood. These receptors all stem from a human donor in good health. CDR3s include the opening cysteine and the closing phenylalanine or tryptophan. D genes are given only for firm matches. Clone size, where shown, is once, few, many, or a class for clones that have expanded.

>NA|TRBV29-1|many|TRBJ2-1
TGCAGCGTTGTTAGGATAGGATGGCGGGGCAATGAGCAGTTCTTC
CSVVRIGWRGNEQFF
>NA|TRBV5-6|few|TRBJ2-7
TGTGCCAGCAGCTTGGCAAAGGGCGAGCAGTACTTC
CASSLAKGEQYF
>NA|TRBV4-2|NA|TRBJ1-4
TGTGCCAGCAGCCAAGATGGAGATGCAACTAATGAAAAACTGTTTTTT
CASSQDGDATNEKLFF
>NA|TRBV29-1|NA|TRBJ2-7
TGCAGCGTTGGTGAACCGGAGGGGTTTGGCGAGCAGTACTTC
CSVGEPEGFGEQYF
>TRBD2|TRBV10-3|NA|TRBJ2-3
TGTGCCATCGAAGCTCAGCGGGGGGGCCCAGATACGCAGTATTTT
CAIEAQRGGPDTQYF
>NA|TRBV20-1|NA|TRBJ2-3
TGCAGTGCTAGATTCCAGCGGAACACAGATACGCAGTATTTT
CSARFQRNTDTQYF
>NA|TRBV5-1|NA|TRBJ2-3
TGCGCCAGCAGCTTGAGCCTAGCAGCCACAGATACGCAGTATTTT
CASSLSLAATDTQYF
>NA|TRBV9|NA|TRBJ1-1
TGTGCCAGCAGCGTCGCCCCGGGGGACATTGAAGCTTTCTTT
CASSVAPGDIEAFF
>NA|TRBV5-6|few|TRBJ2-1
TGTGCCAGCAGCTTGGCGGCGTCCAATGAGCAGTTCTTC
CASSLAASNEQFF
>TRBD1|TRBV9|many|TRBJ1-1
TGTGCCAGCAGCGGGACAGGTTTGAACACTGAAGCTTTCTTT
CASSGTGLNTEAFF
>NA|TRBV5-1|few|TRBJ2-3
TGCGCCAGCAGCGGGGCCTTAGAGAACACAGATACGCAGTATTTT
CASSGALENTDTQYF
>NA|TRBV6-2/TRBV6-3|NA|TRBJ2-1
TGTGCCAGCAGTTACTCGGAGGGGTCAGCCTACAATGAGCAGTTCTTC
CASSYSEGSAYNEQFF
>TRBD2|TRBV12-3/TRBV12-4|NA|TRBJ2-1
TGTGCCAGCAGTATTAGCGGGGGAAGGTGGCAGTTCTTC
CASSISGGRWQFF
>NA|TRBV12-3/TRBV12-4|many|TRBJ2-3
TGTGCCAGCAGTTTAAGTGGGAGAAGCACAGATACGCAGTATTTT
CASSLSGRSTDTQYF
>TRBD1|TRBV7-2|NA|TRBJ2-4
TGCGCCAGCAGCTTCGACAGGGTGGCCGGAAACATTCAGTACTTC
CASSFDRVAGNIQYF
>NA|TRBV20-1|once|TRBJ2-5
TGCAGTGCAGCTTCAGTATGGGGCGAAGAGACCCAGTACTTC
CSAASVWGEETQYF
>NA|TRBV4-1|few|TRBJ1-2
TGCGCCAGCAGCTCTCCTCAGGGAGTCGGTAAAGGCTACACCTTC
CASSSPQGVGKGYTF
>NA|TRBV20-1|few|TRBJ2-4
TGCAGTGCCTCGGCTAGAGTCAAAAACATTCAGTACTTC
CSASARVKNIQYF
>NA|TRBV15|few|TRBJ1-5
TGTGCCACCGGGGATCTCGAGGGCCAGCCCCAGCATTTT
CATGDLEGQPQHF
>TRBD1|TRBV28|NA|TRBJ1-2
TGTGCCAGCAGTTTGCCCCTCGGGACAGGGGGGAGCTATGGCTACACCTTC
CASSLPLGTGGSYGYTF
>NA|TRBV4-1|few|TRBJ2-4
TGCGCCAGCAGCCACGAAGACAGTAGGGACATTCAGTACTTC
CASSHEDSRDIQYF
>TRBD1|TRBV12-3/TRBV12-4|NA|TRBJ1-6
TGTGCCAGCAGTCCCGGACAGGGGGGAAGGCATTCACCCCTCCACTTT
CASSPGQGGRHSPLHF
>NA|TRBV12-3/TRBV12-4|NA|TRBJ1-6
TGTGCCAGCAGTTTAACAGAGAGTTATAATTCACCCCTCCACTTT
CASSLTESYNSPLHF
>NA|TRBV6-2/TRBV6-3|NA|TRBJ2-7
TGTGCCAGCAGTTACTCCGACACCCGGATATTCTACGAGCAGTACTTC
CASSYSDTRIFYEQYF
>NA|TRBV7-2|few|TRBJ2-3
TGTGCCAGCAGCTTAAGTATGTACCCCGGCACAGATACGCAGTATTTT
CASSLSMYPGTDTQYF
>TRBD1|TRBV6-6|few|TRBJ1-2
TGTGCCAGCACCTTAGACAGGGCTGGTGACTATGGCTACACCTTC
CASTLDRAGDYGYTF
>NA|TRBV7-8|many|TRBJ2-3
TGTGCCAGCAGCATGACCACAGATACGCAGTATTTT
CASSMTTDTQYF
>NA|TRBV7-9|NA|TRBJ2-3
TGTGCCAGCAGCTCTTCAGGGCATGCAGATACGCAGTATTTT
CASSSSGHADTQYF
>NA|TRBV10-3|NA|TRBJ2-1
TGTGCCATCAGTGATTCAGGGCTGGGATCCTCCTACAATGAGCAGTTCTTC
CAISDSGLGSSYNEQFF
>TRBD1|TRBV13|once|TRBJ2-5
TGTGCCAGCAGACCTCTAGGACAGGCTAAGACCCAGTACTTC
CASRPLGQAKTQYF
>NA|TRBV5-1|NA|TRBJ1-5
TGCGCCAGCAGCCCGCCGGGGGGCGTAGGTAATCAGCCCCAGCATTTT
CASSPPGGVGNQPQHF
>TRBD2|TRBV2|NA|TRBJ2-1
TGTGCCAGCAGTGAACCCGGGAGGAGGGATGAGCAGTTCTTC
CASSEPGRRDEQFF
>NA|TRBV28|NA|TRBJ2-3
TGTACCAGCAGTTTCTCGGGTGTTGCAGATACGCAGTATTTT
CTSSFSGVADTQYF
>NA|TRBV20-1|few|TRBJ1-2
TGCAGTGCCAGTACGCCGTGGACAGAGGTCTATGGCTACACCTTC
CSASTPWTEVYGYTF
>NA|TRBV7-2|NA|TRBJ1-5
TGTGCCAGCAGCATATACAGGGCCGGCAATCAGCCCCAGCATTTT
CASSIYRAGNQPQHF
>TRBD2|TRBV7-2|few|TRBJ2-2
TGTGCCAGCAGCCGACCCACTAGCGGGGGGTTCACCGGGGAGCTGTTTTTT
CASSRPTSGGFTGELFF
>NA|TRBV28|few|TRBJ1-5
TGTGCCAGCAGTCGGGAACAGAGCAATCAGCCCCAGCATTTT
CASSREQSNQPQHF
>NA|TRBV4-1|NA|TRBJ1-2
TGCGCCAGCAGCCAAGTAGCCCTCTATGGCCACACCTTC
CASSQVALYGHTF
>NA|TRBV11-2|NA|TRBJ1-4
TGTGCCAGCAGCTGGGGATTAGACGAAAAACTGTTTTTT
CASSWGLDEKLFF
>NA|TRBV29-1|once|TRBJ2-5
TGCAGCGTTGAAGATTTACCAGGTTACCAAGAGACCCAGTACTTC
CSVEDLPGYQETQYF
>NA|TRBV2|NA|TRBJ2-5
TGTGCCAGCAGTGAAGAGACATCCGCGGTTCCCCAGTACTTC
CASSEETSAVPQYF
>NA|TRBV4-3|once|TRBJ2-2
TGCGCCAGCCGGCGGACTCACACCGGGGAGCTGTTTTTT
CASRRTHTGELFF
>TRBD2|TRBV20-1|NA|TRBJ2-7
TGCAGTGCTAGGGGGAGGGTTGGTTTTTACGAGCAGTACTTC
CSARGRVGFYEQYF
>NA|TRBV11-1|NA|TRBJ2-3
TGTGCCAGCAGCTTAGACCCCTCGGCTAGCACAGATACGCAGTATTTT
CASSLDPSASTDTQYF
>NA|TRBV20-1|few|TRBJ1-1
TGCAGTGCTAGTCCAGGGTACGGGAACACTGAAGCTTTCTTT
CSASPGYGNTEAFF
>NA|TRBV4-2|NA|TRBJ1-5
TGTGCCAGCAGCCAAGAGAGTAGGGGGCAGCCCCAGCATTTT
CASSQESRGQPQHF
>NA|TRBV7-3|few|TRBJ2-7
TGTGCCAGCAGCTTGTATGGCGGGCGAACCTACGAGCAGTACTTC
CASSLYGGRTYEQYF
>NA|TRBV10-3|many|TRBJ1-1
TGTGCCATCAGTGAGCGAGACCTGGGGAGCACTGAAGCTTTCTTT
CAISERDLGSTEAFF
>TRBD1|TRBV12-3/TRBV12-4|few|TRBJ2-5
TGTGCCAGCAGTTTCAGGGCGGACAGGGAATATCAAGAGACCCAGTACTTC
CASSFRADREYQETQYF
>TRBD2|TRBV20-1|few|TRBJ2-3
TGCAGTGCTAGTGGACTAGCGGGGGGCGATACTATCACAGATACGCAGTATTTT
CSASGLAGGDTITDTQYF
>NA|TRBV16|NA|TRBJ1-5
TGTGCCAGCAGCCAATCTCGGGTCAGCAATCAGCCCCAGCATTTT
CASSQSRVSNQPQHF
>NA|TRBV7-8|NA|TRBJ1-1
TGTGCCAGCAACTCCCGTCGGGCAGCGAACACCGAAGCTTTCTTT
CASNSRRAANTEAFF
>NA|TRBV5-1|NA|TRBJ2-1
TGCGCCAGCAGCTTGCTTAGAGACGGGCCCGGGGGTGAGCAGTTCTTC
CASSLLRDGPGGEQFF
>TRBD2|TRBV28|few|TRBJ2-3
TGTGCCAGCAGTTTTGCTAGCGGCACCACAGATACGCAGTATTTT
CASSFASGTTDTQYF
>TRBD1|TRBV20-1|many|TRBJ2-7
TGCAGTGCTAGAGTTACAGGGGGAGAAACCTACGAGCAGTACTTC
CSARVTGGETYEQYF
>NA|TRBV29-1|NA|TRBJ1-4
TGCAGCGTTGGTGGTGCCCTGCGGGAAAAACTGTTTTTT
CSVGGALREKLFF
>TRBD2|TRBV4-3|few|TRBJ2-7
TGCGCCAGCAGCCAAGATTGGCAGACTAGCGGGGGCGAGCAGTACTTC
CASSQDWQTSGGEQYF